These T cell receptor beta chains were read from a single sample in a study of cytomegalovirus exposure and HLA in healthy donors. Profiled with immunoSEQ multiplex PCR; TCRdb holds only in-frame clones, not every one. Across some 120,000 clones, the top ten clones capture approximately 6.8% of the sample. Sequenced input: PBMCs. The source is a man aged 35-49 years in good health and CMV-seropositive. Each CDR3 is given with its conserved first and last residue.

v_call cdr3_aa
TRBV19 CASSTRTGAYEQYF
TRBV13 CASSSSGTGTYEQYF
TRBV10-3 CAISPGTTGNTIYF
TRBV6-6 CASNRDRGRNEQFF
TRBV29-1 CSVEDPRGGTTYEQYF
TRBV5-6 CASSRLGGDQETQYF
TRBV5-6 CASSFRTSGREQAQYF
TRBV5-1 CASTQGGQGIRRAEAFF
TRBV7-9 CASSFEEITGELFF
TRBV19 CASSKQGSGNTIYF
TRBV18 CASSATSGSSYNEQFF
TRBV11-3 CASSRGGAEETQYF
TRBV18 CASSPRTGGAGTNEKLFF
TRBV28 CASRTRTGLAEAFF
TRBV6-6 CASSSTGGRREAFF
TRBV6-5 CATKLLAGTYNEQFF
TRBV5-6 CASSLGPTYEQYF
TRBV7-9 CASSSGLAGGNEQFF